These T cell receptor beta chains were read from a single sample in a study of blood T cell repertoires in COVID-19. Profiled with immunoSEQ multiplex PCR; TCRdb holds only in-frame clones, not every one. This table has more than 200,000 clones, under 95% appearing once. Sequencing was done on a sample of PBMCs or T cells enriched from blood (not recorded which). The receptors were gathered from a woman aged 18-29 years who had recovered from COVID-19. The CDR3 runs from the conserved cysteine through the conserved F or W. Fields, in order: J gene, D gene, clone size, V gene, CDR3 protein, CDR3 DNA. The D gene is left open where the match is weak. Where a row states a size, it is once, few, many or the class of an expanded clone; other rows omit it.

TRBJ1-3,.,few,TRBV2,CASSVRGNTIYF,TGTGCCAGCAGTGTTCGGGGAAACACCATATATTTT
TRBJ1-3,.,.,TRBV19,CASSIPVAPGNTIYF,TGTGCCAGTAGTATCCCAGTCGCACCTGGAAACACCATATATTTT
TRBJ2-7,TRBD2,.,TRBV5-4,CASSLGLASSREQYF,TGTGCCAGCAGCTTGGGACTAGCATCTTCCCGGGAGCAGTACTTC
TRBJ1-1,.,.,TRBV5-1,CASTLTGGRGTEAFF,TGCGCCAGCACCTTGACTGGGGGCCGGGGCACTGAAGCTTTCTTT
TRBJ1-2,.,.,TRBV11-2,CASRLGTHTGYTF,TGTGCCAGCAGACTAGGGACACATACTGGCTACACCTTC
TRBJ1-4,TRBD1,.,TRBV18,CASSRADRGGREKLFF,TGTGCCAGCTCACGCGCGGACAGGGGAGGTCGTGAAAAACTGTTTTTT
TRBJ1-2,.,.,TRBV12-3/TRBV12-4,CASSLGEYGYTF,TGTGCCAGCAGTTTAGGAGAGTATGGCTACACCTTC
TRBJ1-4,TRBD1,.,TRBV5-1,CASSLYGTGDEKLFF,TGCGCCAGCAGCTTGTACGGGACAGGGGATGAAAAACTGTTTTTT
TRBJ1-5,.,.,TRBV10-3,CAISEGSSNQPQHF,TGTGCCATCAGTGAGGGCAGTAGCAATCAGCCCCAGCATTTT
TRBJ2-1,TRBD2,.,TRBV19,CASSIGTSGRSYNEQFF,TGTGCCAGTAGTATAGGGACTAGCGGCCGCTCCTACAATGAGCAGTTCTTC